These 7 T cell receptor beta chains were sequenced from one sample in a study of blood T cell repertoires in COVID-19. Assay used: immunoSEQ multiplex PCR; TCRdb lists only in-frame clones, some missing. The sample lists approximately 300,000 clones, about 88% occurring once. The sequencing input was peripheral blood. All receptors derive from a woman aged 30 to 39 with COVID-19, enrolled during active disease.

This chain joins TRBV29-1 and TRBJ2-3; 7 nucleotides line up with TRBD1. This CDR3 is 13 amino acids long. V gave up 6 bases and J gave up 4 bases; unmatched junction bases: 7. Germline CDR1 reads SQVTM; CDR2 reads ANQGSEA. In DNA, the CDR3 is TGCAGCGTGTGCAACAGGGGACCAGATACGCAGTATTTT. The encoded protein is CSVCNRGPDTQYF.

The genes are TRBV20-1 and TRBJ2-1; D unresolved. Germline values: CDR1 DFQATT, CDR2 SNEGSKA (reference sequence). CDR3 size: 13 residues. V lost 3 bases and J 6 bases, leaving 12 bases between the germline ends. CDR3 sequence (DNA): TGCAGTGCTAGTCATGGCCGCCGCAATGAGCAGTTCTTC. Its translation: CSASHGRRNEQFF.

In this sample, this clone turned up a few times. The chain carries TRBV28 and TRBJ1-5; TRBD1 agrees at 11 bases. CDR3 length: 15 residues. Per germline, CDR1 MDHEN and CDR2 SYDVKM. The V and J ends lost 4 bases and 7 bases, in that order; junction bases with no gene match: 6. The CDR3 sequence is CASSSGQGAWQPQHF. For the CDR3, the DNA is TGTGCCAGCAGTTCCGGACAGGGGGCATGGCAGCCCCAGCATTTT.

This clone was found a few times. J is TRBJ1-3 and V is TRBV9; D is unclear. Germline CDR1 is SGDLS and CDR2 is YYNGEE. The CDR3 sequence is 14 residues long. V lost 0 bases and J 0 bases, leaving 4 bases between the germline ends. CDR3 protein: CASSVVSSGNTIYF. Written as DNA, the CDR3 is TGTGCCAGCAGCGTAGTTAGCTCTGGAAACACCATATATTTT.

This chain connects TRBV14 to TRBJ1-1; the match to TRBD1 covers 7 bases. Per the germline V gene, CDR1 is SGHDN and CDR2 is FVKESK. The CDR3 runs to 13 residues. With 4 bases clipped from V and 3 bases from J, the junction kept 2 bases outside the gene matches. CDR3 region: CASSRQGYTEAFF. DNA of the CDR3: TGTGCCAGCAGCCGACAGGGTTACACTGAAGCTTTCTTT.

This clone was picked up a small number of times. CDR3 DNA: TGTGCCAGCAGCGTAGAACTAGCGGGAGTAAATGAGCAGTTCTTC. Protein: CASSVELAGVNEQFF. The chain links TRBV9 to TRBJ2-1; 11 nucleotides agree with TRBD2. There are 15 residues in the CDR3. Trimming at V came to 0 bases and at J to 7 bases, leaving 3 bases not matched to a gene. The germline V gene has CDR1 SGDLS and CDR2 YYNGEE.

With regard to this clone: Distinct nucleotide sequences in the sample also encode this CDR3. In DNA, the CDR3 is TGTGCCAGCAGCTTAGTACGGGACACTGAAGCTTTCTTT. The encoded protein is CASSLVRDTEAFF. The chain uses TRBV7-8 and TRBJ1-1, with D unclear. Germline V gene lookup returns CDR1 SGHVS and CDR2 FQNEAQ. Trimming took 1 base from V and 3 from J, leaving 6 bases between them. The CDR3 has 13 amino acids.